The 13 T cell receptor beta chains presented below share a single source sample, sequenced in a study of beta chain features in type 1 diabetes. The investigators reverse transcribed all of the isolated RNA, so they sequenced expressed TCRB transcripts. The protocol was immunoSEQ multiplex PCR, while the TCRdb copy is restricted to in-frame clones and leaves out a portion. The sample consists of 850,000 to 900,000 clones, 15% to 20% of them appearing once. Sequencing input: naive CD4+ T cells from blood. Source of these receptors: a woman between 18 and 30 years old in good health.

CDR3 bases: TGTGCCAGCAGCAAGAGCGGAGATACGCAGTATTTT. This gives the protein CASSKSGDTQYF. This chain joins TRBV11-3 and TRBJ2-3, with D maybe TRBD2 (5 bases). Germline CDR1 reads SGHNT; CDR2 reads YENEEA. The V end was cut by 5 bases, the J end by 5 bases, with 8 bases between. This CDR3 is built from 12 residues.

This clone appeared a few times. CDR3 coding DNA: TGTGCCAGCAGTCTTCGCAGGGGGAACACTGAAGCTTTCTTT. Encoded protein: CASSLRRGNTEAFF. The chain is built from TRBV6-5 and TRBJ1-1; weak D call: TRBD1 (6 bases). CDR1 MNHEY and CDR2 SVGAGI come from the germline V gene. V was trimmed by 5 bases and J by 1 base, leaving 11 bases between them. The CDR3 is 14 residues long.

This clone was seen a handful of times. The chain carries TRBV5-1 and TRBJ1-1, with TRBD1 matching over 7 bases. The germline V gene encodes CDR1 SGHRS and CDR2 YFSETQ. This CDR3 is built from 14 residues. V trimming: 3 bases; J trimming: 3 bases; junction bases outside the gene matches: 5. The CDR3 here is CASSSTGSDTEAFF. In nucleotides, the CDR3 is TGCGCCAGCAGCTCGACAGGGAGCGACACTGAAGCTTTCTTT.

This chain connects TRBV5-1 to TRBJ2-7, with D perhaps TRBD2 (5 bases). The CDR3 runs to 16 residues. Germline V gene data show CDR1 as SGHRS and CDR2 as YFSETQ. V was cut by 0 bases and J by 2 bases, with 15 bases left in between. CDR3 nucleotides: TGCGCCAGCAGCTTGGTCAGCGGCATATCGACCTACGAGCAGTACTTC. Residues: CASSLVSGISTYEQYF. Using reference TRBV5-1 and TRBJ2-7 for the parts outside the CDR3, the full variable domain is KAGVTQTPRYLIKTRGQQVTLSCSPISGHRSVSWYQQTPGQGLQFLFEYFSETQRNKGNFPGRFSGRQFSNSRSEMNVSTLELGDSALYLCASSLVSGISTYEQYFGPGTRLTVT.

The CDR3 reads CASSGATGGVEQYF. The CDR3 DNA follows: TGTGCCAGCAGCGGCGCGACAGGGGGGGTTGAGCAGTACTTC. V and J are TRBV6-6 and TRBJ2-7, with TRBD1 matching over 9 bases. Germline V CDR1 and CDR2: MNHNY, SVGAGI (reference sequence). J lost 7 bases, V lost 6 bases, and 10 bases had no gene match. This CDR3 contains 14 residues.

This sequence joins TRBV6-1 and TRBJ1-5; D unresolved. The CDR3 length is 14 residues. V lost 2 bases to trimming and J lost 7 bases, with 12 bases between them. CDR1 MNHNS and CDR2 SASEGT come from the germline V gene. The CDR3 region has the DNA TGTGCCAGCAGTGAACAGACCTTCGGCCAGCCCCAGCATTTT. This translates into CASSEQTFGQPQHF.

This clone was counted between two and nine times. The chain joins TRBV4-3 to TRBJ2-1; D could derive from TRBD1 or TRBD2 (5 bases each). CDR1 and CDR2 (germline): LGHNA, YSLEER. Trimming stripped 0 bases from V and 4 bases from J, with 10 bases between. This CDR3 comprises 15 residues. DNA for the CDR3: TGCGCCAGCAGCCAAGAGGGGACGCGGTACAATGAGCAGTTCTTC. Protein sequence: CASSQEGTRYNEQFF.

On this clone: The identical CDR3 is also encoded by other nucleotide sequences in the sample. The chain links TRBV29-1 to TRBJ1-1; weak D call: TRBD1 (5 bases). The CDR3 consists of 13 residues. The germline V and J ends were trimmed by 1 base and 1 base, with 7 bases remaining between them. Germline V gives CDR1 SQVTM, CDR2 ANQGSEA. The CDR3 is CSVEGQSNTEAFF. In DNA, the CDR3 is TGCAGCGTTGAAGGACAGTCGAACACTGAAGCTTTCTTT.

Concerning this clone: Additional DNA sequences in this sample encode the identical CDR3. The chain joins TRBV7-9 to TRBJ2-7, with 11 positions matching TRBD2. CDR1 SEHNR and CDR2 FQNEAQ come from the germline V gene (reference sequence). The V segment lost 1 base and the J segment 2 bases; nucleotides outside the gene matches: 1. The CDR3 is 15 amino acids. CDR3 sequence reads: CASSLVTSGTYEQYF. The CDR3 DNA is TGTGCCAGCAGCTTAGTGACTAGCGGGACCTACGAGCAGTACTTC.

This clone was picked up a small number of times. This chain links TRBV27 with TRBJ2-3; TRBD2 matches at 9 bases. V shed 6 bases and J 5 bases; nucleotides not matched to a gene: 12. Germline V lookup: CDR1 MNHEY, CDR2 SMNVEV (reference sequence). The CDR3 contains 16 residues. Here the CDR3 reads CASRGSSGTIVDTQYF. The CDR3 nucleotides are TGTGCCAGCAGGGGTTCTAGCGGGACGATAGTAGATACGCAGTATTTT.

The chain carries TRBV11-2 and TRBJ2-7; D is tentatively TRBD1 or TRBD2 (6 bases each). The V end lost 5 bases, the J end lost 2 bases, and 16 bases lay between the germline ends. The CDR3 runs to 15 residues. Germline V gives CDR1 SGHAT, CDR2 FQNNGV. The CDR3, as DNA: TGTGCCAGCAGCCCCGAGGGGGGCGCGGCCTACGAGCAGTACTTC. Its protein product is CASSPEGGAAYEQYF.

The table lists this clone with a few counts. Other DNA sequences in the sample encode the same CDR3. Here the CDR3 reads CSVVRGGTYNEQFF. The CDR3 coding sequence is TGCAGCGTTGTTCGGGGCGGGACCTACAATGAGCAGTTCTTC. The V gene is TRBV29-1, the J gene TRBJ2-1; TRBD2 might be the D (6 bases). This CDR3 region has 14 residues. Looked up from germline, CDR1 is SQVTM and CDR2 is ANQGSEA. Trimming pared 4 bases from V and 2 bases from J, leaving 12 bases between.

This clone was seen a few times. V is TRBV11-3 and J is TRBJ2-2; D is perhaps TRBD2 (5 bases). Trimming pared 8 bases from V and 5 bases from J, leaving 9 bases between. Germline assignment: CDR1 SGHNT and CDR2 YENEEA. The CDR3 has 12 amino acids. CDR3 bases: TGTGCCAGCTCACGGGAAACCGGGGAGCTGTTTTTT. Translated, it gives CASSRETGELFF. Full variable domain (rest looked up from reference TRBV11-3 and TRBJ2-2): EAGVVQSPRYKIIEKKQPVAFWCNPISGHNTLYWYLQNLGQGPELLIRYENEEAVDDSQLPKDRFSAERLKGVDSTLKIQPAELGDSAVYLCASSRETGELFFGEGSRLTVL.